This T cell receptor beta chain is drawn from a study of tumor and adjacent non-tumor tissue in lung cancer. Whole-study context: Histology: eleven to twelve adenocarcinoma, a couple of squamous cell carcinoma, 1 small cell lung cancer. The patients, some ten men and roughly 5 women, were roughly 30 to 80 with stage I to III disease. Millions of productive TCRbeta reads were obtained per sample on average. Study outcomes and limitations: Compared with tumor, normal lung showed significantly lower TCR diversity.

This sample's RNA came from whole unsorted tissue. This non-tumor lung sample came from over 3 cm beyond the tumor edge. A word on this clonotype: The antigen remains undetermined.

This CDR3 contains 13 residues. V gave up 5 bases and J gave up 15 bases, with 20 bases separating them. Germline V CDR1 and CDR2: MGHRA, YSYEKL. The library came from three nested PCR rounds adapted from ARM-PCR protocols. One entry per CDR3 protein, called by TCRdb with MiXCR from the multiplex PCR reads. The sample records approximately 120,000 distinct CDR3 sequences, about 64% being singletons. This clonotype originated in a man aged 55 to 70 with non-small cell lung cancer. The V call is TRBV4-1, the J call TRBJ2-1, with a possible D match to TRBD2 (5 bases). Sequenced: distant non-tumor lung tissue. The CDR3, as DNA: TGCGCCAGCAGCTTTGTTAGCGCAGGAAGGTGGTTCTTC. Encoded protein: CASSFVSAGRWFF.